The 8 T cell receptor beta chains below all came from one sample that was sequenced in a study of identical twins. TCRdb re-called the 5' RACE reads with MiXCR, one entry per CDR3 protein. This table holds 200,000 to 300,000 distinct CDR3 sequences, 10% to 13% found once. Sequencing was carried out using memory T cells sorted from blood. All receptors derive from a man between 50 and 59 years old in good health.

This clonotype was seen only a few times. CDR3 residues: CASSPGYLREQTQYF. Here the CDR3 DNA reads TGTGCCAGCTCACCGGGGTACTTGCGGGAGCAGACCCAGTACTTC. The rearrangement uses TRBV28 and TRBJ2-5; 7 bases map to TRBD2. CDR3 length: 15 residues. Trimming cost V 8 bases and J 6 bases; bases outside gene matches: 15. Germline V gives CDR1 MDHEN, CDR2 SYDVKM.

The V gene is TRBV15, the J gene TRBJ2-7; 9 bases map to TRBD2. The length of the CDR3 is 16 residues. J was trimmed by 0 bases and V by 1 base; bases with no gene match: 4. Germline CDR1 and CDR2: LNHNV and YYDKDF (reference sequence). The CDR3 nucleotides read TGTGCCACCAGCAGAGGAAGCGGGAGGACCTCCTACGAGCAGTACTTC. It codes for CATSRGSGRTSYEQYF.

The V and J genes are TRBV5-1 and TRBJ1-2; D not certain. Trimming cost V 2 bases and J 4 bases, with 9 bases left between them. The CDR3 runs to 13 residues. CDR1 and CDR2 from the germline V gene are SGHRS and YFSETQ. The CDR3: CASSLAGVYGYTF. The CDR3 coding sequence is TGCGCCAGCAGCTTAGCAGGAGTCTATGGCTACACCTTC. The full variable domain, completed using reference TRBV5-1 and TRBJ1-2, is KAGVTQTPRYLIKTRGQQVTLSCSPISGHRSVSWYQQTPGQGLQFLFEYFSETQRNKGNFPGRFSGRQFSNSRSEMNVSTLELGDSALYLCASSLAGVYGYTFGSGTRLTVV.

This clonotype came up a few times. The gene calls are TRBV6-5 and TRBJ2-2; D is possibly TRBD1 (5 bases). V dropped 2 bases and J dropped 7 bases, with 14 bases sitting between them. The CDR3 consists of 15 residues. Germline loops: CDR1 MNHEY, CDR2 SVGAGI. For the CDR3, the DNA is TGTGCCAGCAGTTACAGGGGTACCCCATTCGGGGAGCTGTTTTTT. This gives the protein CASSYRGTPFGELFF.

The sample holds many counts of this clonotype. The rearrangement links TRBV20-1 to TRBJ2-7, with 9 bases identical to TRBD2. This CDR3 spans 15 amino acids. The germline V gene encodes CDR1 DFQATT and CDR2 SNEGSKA (reference sequence). The ends lost 6 bases at V and 2 bases at J; junction bases unmatched: 11. The CDR3 is CSATTLLAGAYEQYF. In nucleotides, the CDR3 is TGCAGTGCCACTACGCTACTAGCGGGCGCCTACGAGCAGTACTTC.

Many counts were recorded for this clonotype. The chain couples TRBV5-4 to TRBJ1-1; 7 nucleotides align to TRBD1. V shed 5 bases and J 3 bases; nucleotides not matched to a gene: 10. Germline V gene data show CDR1 as SGHNT and CDR2 as YYREEE (reference sequence). The CDR3 loop spans 15 amino acids. In nucleotides, the CDR3 is TGTGCCAGCAGTCCAGGGGGGGGGCGCGACACTGAAGCTTTCTTT. As protein: CASSPGGGRDTEAFF.

The chain uses TRBV6-2 or TRBV6-3 and TRBJ1-5, with D possibly being TRBD1 (5 bases). The V gene's germline CDR1 is MNHEY and CDR2 SVGEGT. The CDR3 runs 14 residues. Trimming removed 5 bases from V and 2 bases from J, with 10 bases in between. The CDR3 loop reads CASSNGGGNQPQHF. As DNA, the CDR3 is TGTGCCAGCAGTAATGGGGGTGGCAATCAGCCCCAGCATTTT.

This clonotype was counted a few times. V gene TRBV4-3 combines with J gene TRBJ1-2; TRBD1 matches 7 bases. The ends lost 1 base at V and 4 bases at J; junction bases unmatched: 6. This CDR3 has 15 amino acids. Germline assignment: CDR1 LGHNA and CDR2 YSLEER. The chain's CDR3 is CASSQVGGQSYGYTF. Here the CDR3 DNA reads TGCGCCAGCAGCCAAGTGGGGGGACAGTCCTATGGCTACACCTTC.